The source of this T cell receptor (beta chain) is a study of blood T cell repertoires in COVID-19. Sequencing was performed with immunoSEQ multiplex PCR; in TCRdb, only in-frame clones are kept and a portion is missing. Of 95,000 to 110,000 clones in the sample, 85% to 90% were seen once. The V end lost 5 bases, the J end lost 0 bases, and 10 bases lay between the germline ends. This CDR3 is built from 14 residues. Germline lookup yields CDR1 LNHDA and CDR2 SQIVND (reference sequence). The material sequenced was peripheral blood. The chain recombines TRBV19 with TRBJ1-2, with a weak D call TRBD1 (6 bases). The clonotype was recovered from a human donor in a cohort sampled during active COVID-19. The CDR3 DNA follows: TGTGCCAGTAGTTTGGACAGAACTAACTATGGCTACACCTTC. Protein sequence: CASSLDRTNYGYTF.